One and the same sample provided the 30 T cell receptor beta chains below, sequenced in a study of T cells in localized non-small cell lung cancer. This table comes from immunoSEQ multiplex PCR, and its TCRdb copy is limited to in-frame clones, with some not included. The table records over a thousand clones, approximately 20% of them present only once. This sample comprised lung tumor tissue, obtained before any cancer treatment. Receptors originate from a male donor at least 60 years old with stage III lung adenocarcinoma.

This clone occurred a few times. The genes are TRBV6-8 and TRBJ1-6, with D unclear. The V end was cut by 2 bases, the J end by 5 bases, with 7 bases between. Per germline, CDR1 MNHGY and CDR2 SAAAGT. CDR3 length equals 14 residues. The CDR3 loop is CASSYGRNNSPLHF. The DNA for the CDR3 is TGTGCCAGCAGTTACGGTCGGAATAATTCACCCCTCCACTTT.

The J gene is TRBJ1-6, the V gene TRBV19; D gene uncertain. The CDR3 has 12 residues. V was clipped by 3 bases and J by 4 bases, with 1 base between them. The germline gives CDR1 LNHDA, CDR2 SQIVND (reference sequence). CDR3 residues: CASSMYNSPLHF. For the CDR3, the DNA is TGTGCCAGTAGTATGTATAATTCACCCCTCCACTTT.

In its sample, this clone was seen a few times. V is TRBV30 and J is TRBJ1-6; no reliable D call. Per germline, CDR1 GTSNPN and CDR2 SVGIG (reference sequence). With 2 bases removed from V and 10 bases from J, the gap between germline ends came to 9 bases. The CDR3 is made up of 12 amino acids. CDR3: CAWSTPSSPLHF. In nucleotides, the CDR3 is TGTGCCTGGAGTACCCCTAGCTCACCCCTCCACTTT. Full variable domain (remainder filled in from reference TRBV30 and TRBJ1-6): SQTIHQWPATLVQPVGSPLSLECTVEGTSNPNLYWYRQAAGRGLQLLFYSVGIGQISSEVPQNLSASRPQDRQFILSSKKLLLSDSGFYLCAWSTPSSPLHFGNGTRLTVT.

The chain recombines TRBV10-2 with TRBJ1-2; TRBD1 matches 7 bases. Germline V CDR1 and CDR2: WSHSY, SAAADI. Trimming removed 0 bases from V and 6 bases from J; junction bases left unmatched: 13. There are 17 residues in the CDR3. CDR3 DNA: TGCGCCAGCAGTGAGTCGACTAGTGGCAGGGGGACCGATGGCTACACCTTC. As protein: CASSESTSGRGTDGYTF.

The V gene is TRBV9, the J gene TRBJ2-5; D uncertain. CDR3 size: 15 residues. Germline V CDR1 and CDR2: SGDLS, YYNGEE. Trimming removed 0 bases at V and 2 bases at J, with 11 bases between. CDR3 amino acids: CASSVGRPTQETQYF. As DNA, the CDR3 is TGTGCCAGCAGCGTAGGAAGACCAACTCAAGAGACCCAGTACTTC.

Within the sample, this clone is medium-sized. For the CDR3, the DNA is TGTGCCAGTGAAAATAGCGGGGGGGCCTGGGAGACCCAGTACTTC. Translation: CASENSGGAWETQYF. The chain carries TRBV6-8 and TRBJ2-5, with TRBD2 matching over 11 bases. Trimming removed 9 bases from V and 5 bases from J; junction bases left unmatched: 11. The CDR3 loop spans 15 amino acids. The germline V gene has CDR1 MNHGY and CDR2 SAAAGT.

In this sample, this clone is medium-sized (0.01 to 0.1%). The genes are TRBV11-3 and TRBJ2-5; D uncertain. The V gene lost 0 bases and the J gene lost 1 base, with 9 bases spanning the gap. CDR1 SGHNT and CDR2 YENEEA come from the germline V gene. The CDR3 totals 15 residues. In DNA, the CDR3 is TGTGCCAGCAGCTTAGACAGGCAGCGCCAAGAGACCCAGTACTTC. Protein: CASSLDRQRQETQYF.

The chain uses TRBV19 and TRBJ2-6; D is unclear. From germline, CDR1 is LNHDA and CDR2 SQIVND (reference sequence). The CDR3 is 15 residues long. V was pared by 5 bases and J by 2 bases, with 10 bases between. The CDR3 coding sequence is TGTGCCAGTAGTCAGTCCGTCGCTGGGGCCAACGTCCTGACTTTC. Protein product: CASSQSVAGANVLTF.

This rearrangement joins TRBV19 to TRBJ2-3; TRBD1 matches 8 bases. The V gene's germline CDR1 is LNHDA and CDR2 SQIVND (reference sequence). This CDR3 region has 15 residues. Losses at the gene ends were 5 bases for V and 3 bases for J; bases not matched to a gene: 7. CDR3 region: CASSPQGAGTDTQYF. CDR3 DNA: TGTGCCAGTAGTCCCCAGGGGGCAGGTACAGATACGCAGTATTTT.

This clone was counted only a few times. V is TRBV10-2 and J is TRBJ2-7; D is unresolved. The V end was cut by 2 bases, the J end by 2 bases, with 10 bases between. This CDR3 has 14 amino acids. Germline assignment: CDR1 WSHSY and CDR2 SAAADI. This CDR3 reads CASSEGSPTYEQYF. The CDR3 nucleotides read TGCGCCAGCAGTGAGGGCAGCCCGACCTACGAGCAGTACTTC.

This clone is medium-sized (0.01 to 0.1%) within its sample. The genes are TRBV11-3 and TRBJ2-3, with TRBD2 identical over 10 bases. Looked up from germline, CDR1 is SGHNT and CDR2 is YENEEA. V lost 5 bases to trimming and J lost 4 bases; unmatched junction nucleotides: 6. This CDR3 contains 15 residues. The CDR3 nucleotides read TGTGCCAGCAGCCAAAGCGGGGGGGCTGCAGATACGCAGTATTTT. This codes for CASSQSGGAADTQYF.

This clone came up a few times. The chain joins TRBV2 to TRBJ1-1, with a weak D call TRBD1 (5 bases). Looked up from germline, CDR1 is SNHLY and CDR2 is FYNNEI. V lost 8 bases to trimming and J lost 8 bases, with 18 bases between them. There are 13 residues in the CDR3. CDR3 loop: CASCRDRGAEAFF. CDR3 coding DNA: TGTGCCAGCTGCCGAGATAGGGGTGCAGAAGCTTTCTTT.

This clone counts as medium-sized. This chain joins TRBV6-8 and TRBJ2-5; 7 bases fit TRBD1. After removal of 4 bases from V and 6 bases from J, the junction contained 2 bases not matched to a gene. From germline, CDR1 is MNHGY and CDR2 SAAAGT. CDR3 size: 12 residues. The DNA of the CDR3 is TGTGCCAGCAGTTGGGACAGAAAGACCCAGTACTTC. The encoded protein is CASSWDRKTQYF.

The CDR3 DNA reads TGTGCCAGCAGTTCCTTGGTGGCACAGAACGAGCAGTACTTC. Residues: CASSSLVAQNEQYF. The chain has TRBV9 and TRBJ2-7, with D uncertain. The CDR3 consists of 14 residues. Trimming stripped 5 bases from V and 5 bases from J, with 17 bases between. Germline loops: CDR1 SGDLS, CDR2 YYNGEE.

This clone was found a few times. The CDR3 region is CASSLGGVSTEAFF. As DNA, the CDR3 is TGTGCCAGCAGCTTAGGGGGGGTGTCCACTGAAGCTTTCTTT. The V gene is TRBV11-3, the J gene TRBJ1-1; D might be TRBD1 (5 bases). Trimming cost V 1 base and J 4 bases, with 10 bases left between them. The germline V gene encodes CDR1 SGHNT and CDR2 YENEEA. CDR3 length: 14 residues.

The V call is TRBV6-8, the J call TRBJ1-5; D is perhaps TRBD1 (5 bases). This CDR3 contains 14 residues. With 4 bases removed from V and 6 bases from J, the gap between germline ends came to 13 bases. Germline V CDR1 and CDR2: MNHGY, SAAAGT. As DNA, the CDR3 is TGTGCCAGCAGTTTAACCCGGGACTTTCAGCCCCAGCATTTT. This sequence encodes CASSLTRDFQPQHF.

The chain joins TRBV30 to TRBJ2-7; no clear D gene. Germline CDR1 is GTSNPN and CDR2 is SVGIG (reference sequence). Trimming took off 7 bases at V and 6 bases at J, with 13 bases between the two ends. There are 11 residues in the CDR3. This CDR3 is CAYKGTGEQYF. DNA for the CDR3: TGTGCCTACAAGGGTACGGGCGAGCAGTACTTC.

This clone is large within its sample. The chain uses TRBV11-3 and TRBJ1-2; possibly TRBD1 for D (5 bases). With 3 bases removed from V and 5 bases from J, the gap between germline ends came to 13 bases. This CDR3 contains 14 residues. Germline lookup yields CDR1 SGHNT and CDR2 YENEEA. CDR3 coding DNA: TGTGCCAGCAGCTTGGACGACAGCTATTATGGCTACACCTTC. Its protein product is CASSLDDSYYGYTF.

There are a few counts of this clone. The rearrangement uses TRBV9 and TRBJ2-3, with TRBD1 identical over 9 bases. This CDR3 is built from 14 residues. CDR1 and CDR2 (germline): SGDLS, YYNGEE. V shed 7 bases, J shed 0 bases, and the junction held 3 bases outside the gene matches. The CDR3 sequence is CASGTGPSTDTQYF. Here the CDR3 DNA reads TGTGCCAGCGGGACAGGGCCTAGCACAGATACGCAGTATTTT.

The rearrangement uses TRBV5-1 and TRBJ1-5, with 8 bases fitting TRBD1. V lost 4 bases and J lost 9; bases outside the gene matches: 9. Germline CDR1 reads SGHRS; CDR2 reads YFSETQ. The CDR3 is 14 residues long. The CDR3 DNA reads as TGCGCCAGCAGCGTTGGACAGGGAGTATCGCCCCAGCATTTT. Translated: CASSVGQGVSPQHF.

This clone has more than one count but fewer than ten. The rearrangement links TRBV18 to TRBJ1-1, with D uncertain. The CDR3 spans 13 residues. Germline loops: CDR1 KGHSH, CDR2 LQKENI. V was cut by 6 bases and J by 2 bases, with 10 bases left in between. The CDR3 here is CASSHGENTEAFF. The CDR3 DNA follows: TGTGCCAGCTCGCACGGGGAAAACACTGAAGCTTTCTTT.

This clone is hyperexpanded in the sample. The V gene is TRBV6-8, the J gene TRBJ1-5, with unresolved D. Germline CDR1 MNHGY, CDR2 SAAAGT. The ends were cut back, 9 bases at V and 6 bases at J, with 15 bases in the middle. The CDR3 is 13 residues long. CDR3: CASSPGIGQPQHF. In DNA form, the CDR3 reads TGTGCCAGTAGCCCGGGGATCGGTCAGCCCCAGCATTTT.

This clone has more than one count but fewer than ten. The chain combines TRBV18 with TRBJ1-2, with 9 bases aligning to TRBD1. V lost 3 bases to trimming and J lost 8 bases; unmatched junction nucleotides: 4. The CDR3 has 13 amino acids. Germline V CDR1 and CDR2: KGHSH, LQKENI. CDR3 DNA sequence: TGTGCCAGCTCACCGGGACAGGGAACGGGCTACACCTTC. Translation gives CASSPGQGTGYTF.

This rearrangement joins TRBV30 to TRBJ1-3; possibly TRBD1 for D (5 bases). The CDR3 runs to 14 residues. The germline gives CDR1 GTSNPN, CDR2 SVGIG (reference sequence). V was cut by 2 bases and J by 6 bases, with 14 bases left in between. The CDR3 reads CAWSPRGRKNTIYF. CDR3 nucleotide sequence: TGTGCCTGGAGTCCGCGGGGGAGAAAAAACACCATATATTTT. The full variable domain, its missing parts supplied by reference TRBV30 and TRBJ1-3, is SQTIHQWPATLVQPVGSPLSLECTVEGTSNPNLYWYRQAAGRGLQLLFYSVGIGQISSEVPQNLSASRPQDRQFILSSKKLLLSDSGFYLCAWSPRGRKNTIYFGEGSWLTVV.

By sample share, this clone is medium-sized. The CDR3 region has the DNA TGTGCCAGCAGCTTAGTAGGGGCCCCGGGCTATGGCTACACCTTC. It is translated as CASSLVGAPGYGYTF. The chain combines TRBV11-3 with TRBJ1-2; D might be TRBD1 (5 bases). Germline values: CDR1 SGHNT, CDR2 YENEEA. Deletions cut 1 base from V and 4 bases from J, with 13 bases between. The CDR3 contains 15 residues.

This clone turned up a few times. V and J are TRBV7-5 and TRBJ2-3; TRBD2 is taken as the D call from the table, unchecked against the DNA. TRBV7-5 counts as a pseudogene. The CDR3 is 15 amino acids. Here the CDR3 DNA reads TGTGCCAGCAGCCCCCGACGGGGGGGGAGAGATACGCAGTATTTT. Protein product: CASSPRRGGRDTQYF.

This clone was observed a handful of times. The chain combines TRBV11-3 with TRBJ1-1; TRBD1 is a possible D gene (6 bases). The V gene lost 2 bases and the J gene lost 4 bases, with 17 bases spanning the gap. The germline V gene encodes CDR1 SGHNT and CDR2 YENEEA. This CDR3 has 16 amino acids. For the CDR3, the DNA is TGTGCCAGCAGCTTAATGGGGGCAGTCGGTTTCACTGAAGCTTTCTTT. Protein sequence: CASSLMGAVGFTEAFF.

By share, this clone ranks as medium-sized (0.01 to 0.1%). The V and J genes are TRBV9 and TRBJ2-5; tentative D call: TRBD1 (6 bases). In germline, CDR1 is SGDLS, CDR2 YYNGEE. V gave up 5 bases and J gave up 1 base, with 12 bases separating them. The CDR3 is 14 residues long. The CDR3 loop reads CASSDGQSQETQYF. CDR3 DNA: TGTGCCAGCAGTGATGGACAGTCCCAAGAGACCCAGTACTTC.

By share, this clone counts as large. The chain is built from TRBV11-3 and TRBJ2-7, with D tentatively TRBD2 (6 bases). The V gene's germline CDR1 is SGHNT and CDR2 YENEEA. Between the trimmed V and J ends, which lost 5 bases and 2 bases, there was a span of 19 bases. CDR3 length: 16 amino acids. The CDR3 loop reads CASSLPTSGTAYEQYF. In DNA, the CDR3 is TGTGCCAGCAGCCTACCTACTTCCGGGACTGCCTACGAGCAGTACTTC.

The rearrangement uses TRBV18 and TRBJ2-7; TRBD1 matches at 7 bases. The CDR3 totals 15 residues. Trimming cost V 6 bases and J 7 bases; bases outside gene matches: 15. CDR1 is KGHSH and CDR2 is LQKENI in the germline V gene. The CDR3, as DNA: TGTGCCAGCTCGCCGGACAGGCTAAGCTCGGGGGAGCAGTACTTC. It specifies CASSPDRLSSGEQYF. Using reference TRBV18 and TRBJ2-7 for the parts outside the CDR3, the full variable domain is NAGVMQNPRHLVRRRGQEARLRCSPMKGHSHVYWYRQLPEEGLKFMVYLQKENIIDESGMPKERFSAEFPKEGPSILRIQQVVRGDSAAYFCASSPDRLSSGEQYFGPGTRLTVT.